This T cell receptor beta chain was observed in a study of Graves' ophthalmopathy and Graves' hyperthyroidism. Study background: Untreated patients at initial diagnosis provided peripheral blood.

Germline CDR1 LNHDA, CDR2 SQIVND (reference sequence). The CDR3 spans 15 residues. V dropped 9 bases and J dropped 4 bases, with 21 bases sitting between them. TCR beta CDR3 amplification used RNA transcripts. After a first-round RT-PCR with HTBI primers, a second-round multiplex PCR was run. In TCRdb, the multiplex PCR reads were re-called with MiXCR into one record per CDR3 protein. The data show about 740,000 distinct CDR3 sequences, about 44% seen once. General observations from the study: The 13-signature model separated ophthalmopathy from stable hyperthyroidism at 85% to 90% sensitivity and approximately 81% specificity. Detected in blood as well were most expanded thyroid clonotypes with frequency above 0.001.

Uncontrolled infections, other autoimmune diseases, pregnancy or lactation barred patients from enrollment. About this clonotype itself: The antigen is undetermined.

The sequence derives from an adult man with Graves' ophthalmopathy. The J gene is TRBJ2-5, the V gene TRBV19; D may be TRBD1 or TRBD2 (6 bases each). The sequencing input was peripheral blood. CDR3 bases: TGTGCCAGCAGCCAAGCCGGGGGCCGGGGAGAGACCCAGTACTTC. This translates into CASSQAGGRGETQYF.